This is a list of T cell receptor beta chains from one sample in a study of T cell changes during pregnancy in multiple sclerosis. Libraries were prepared by immunoSEQ multiplex PCR; TCRdb keeps only in-frame clonotypes and omits some of them. The sample comprises 55,000 to 70,000 clones, 85% to 95% of which are singletons, and 2.5% to 3.5% rests with the top ten. Specimen: CD8+ T cells from peripheral blood mononuclear cells, collected in the third trimester of pregnancy. The source is a female donor in good health, enrolled as a control in a pregnancy study. Both conserved end residues are part of each CDR3. Fields, in order: J gene, clone size, D gene, V gene, CDR3 protein, CDR3 DNA. A D gene is named only where the DNA matches it firmly. Some rows have no size entry. The others give once, few or many, or a class for an expanded clone.

>TRBJ1-1|NA|NA|TRBV9
CASSGGGTEAFF
TGTGCCAGCAGCGGAGGGGGCACTGAAGCTTTCTTT
>TRBJ2-3|NA|TRBD1|TRBV10-3
CAISEPRGPVGTDTQYF
TGTGCCATCAGTGAACCCAGGGGGCCAGTCGGGACAGATACGCAGTATTTT
>TRBJ2-7|NA|TRBD2|TRBV7-9
CASSSTSGRTYEQYF
TGTGCCAGCAGCTCGACTAGCGGGAGGACTTACGAGCAGTACTTC
>TRBJ2-7|NA|TRBD2|TRBV30
CAWSVPPRGDPYEQYF
TGTGCCTGGAGTGTACCCCCGCGGGGGGATCCCTACGAGCAGTATTTC
>TRBJ2-3|once|TRBD2|TRBV6-4
CASSPASGDGTDTQYF
TGTGCCAGCAGCCCAGCTAGCGGGGACGGCACAGATACGCAGTATTTT
>TRBJ2-5|NA|TRBD2|TRBV2
CASRPSGKETQYF
TGTGCCAGCCGGCCTAGCGGGAAAGAGACCCAGTACTTC
>TRBJ2-7|NA|NA|TRBV5-6
CASSLSGRQYEQYF
TGTGCCAGCAGCTTGTCGGGCAGACAGTACGAGCAGTACTTC
>TRBJ1-2|few|NA|TRBV23-1
CASSLGRAKGYTF
TGCGCCAGCAGTCTGGGCAGGGCGAAAGGCTACACCTTC
>TRBJ2-5|NA|NA|TRBV29-1
CSVEDPQGGPETQYF
TGCAGCGTTGAAGATCCCCAGGGGGGTCCGGAGACCCAGTACTTC
>TRBJ2-2|NA|NA|TRBV11-3
CASSSGGEGTGELFF
TGTGCCAGCAGCTCGGGTGGAGAGGGCACCGGGGAGCTGTTTTTT
>TRBJ2-7|once|NA|TRBV7-6
CASSLEARTYEQYF
TGTGCCAGCAGCTTAGAGGCCAGGACCTACGAGCAGTACTTC
>TRBJ2-7|NA|NA|TRBV19
CASSFGQSYEQYF
TGTGCCAGTAGTTTTGGGCAGTCCTACGAGCAGTACTTC
>TRBJ1-2|NA|TRBD1|TRBV27
CASSFWTGTNYGYTF
TGTGCCAGCAGTTTCTGGACAGGGACTAACTATGGCTACACCTTC
>TRBJ1-1|NA|NA|TRBV7-3
CASSLWGGTEAFF
TGTGCCAGCAGCCTGTGGGGAGGAACTGAAGCTTTCTTT
>TRBJ2-7|once|NA|TRBV19
CASSSTQWNEQYF
TGTGCCAGTAGTTCGACTCAGTGGAACGAGCAGTACTTC
>TRBJ2-3|once|NA|TRBV12-5
CASGWGVRDTQYF
TGTGCTAGTGGTTGGGGGGTAAGGGATACGCAGTATTTT
>TRBJ2-5|few|TRBD1|TRBV7-9
CASSHSSDGTDPQETQYF
TGTGCCAGCAGTCATAGCTCCGATGGGACAGACCCACAAGAGACCCAGTACTTC
>TRBJ1-1|NA|TRBD1|TRBV5-1
CASSQGQGEPEAFF
TGCGCCAGCAGCCAGGGACAGGGGGAGCCTGAAGCTTTCTTT
>TRBJ2-7|once|NA|TRBV6-5
CASSYARGTTYEQYF
TGTGCCAGCAGTTACGCCCGGGGGACGACCTACGAGCAGTACTTC
>TRBJ2-1|NA|NA|TRBV4-3
CASSQKKGGGNEQFF
TGCGCCAGCAGCCAAAAGAAGGGGGGGGGCAATGAGCAGTTCTTC
>TRBJ2-1|NA|TRBD2|TRBV2
CASSGSGGGNEQFF
TGTGCCAGCAGTGGAAGCGGGGGGGGAAATGAGCAGTTCTTC
>TRBJ1-3|NA|NA|TRBV2
CASLLSSGNTIYF
TGTGCCAGCCTCCTGAGCTCTGGAAACACCATATATTTT
>TRBJ2-1|NA|TRBD2|TRBV4-3
CASSQDTGGPYEQFF
TGCGCCAGCAGCCAAGATACGGGGGGGCCTTATGAGCAGTTCTTC
>TRBJ2-1|NA|NA|TRBV28
CASSLGIHNEQFF
TGTGCCAGCAGTCTCGGGATCCACAATGAGCAGTTCTTC
>TRBJ1-2|NA|NA|TRBV29-1
CSVVVGGTLGYTF
TGCAGCGTTGTGGTGGGGGGGACACTTGGCTACACCTTC
>TRBJ1-1|few|NA|TRBV4-2
CASSPTTGGNTEAFF
TGTGCCAGCAGCCCAACAACGGGGGGGAACACTGAAGCTTTCTTT
>TRBJ1-1|NA|TRBD1|TRBV11-1
CASSLLGGQVSNTEAFF
TGTGCCAGCAGCCTGTTAGGCGGACAGGTATCGAACACTGAAGCTTTCTTT
>TRBJ1-5|NA|NA|TRBV6-5
CASSRGAFNQPQHF
TGTGCCAGCAGCCGAGGAGCTTTCAATCAGCCCCAGCATTTT
>TRBJ2-3|NA|TRBD2|TRBV27
CASSSKVAGGLGDTQYF
TGTGCCAGCAGTTCCAAGGTAGCGGGGGGGCTCGGAGATACGCAGTATTTT
>TRBJ2-7|NA|NA|TRBV30
CAWSGGTGQAEQYF
TGTGCCTGGAGCGGGGGAACAGGTCAGGCCGAGCAGTACTTC
>TRBJ2-5|NA|TRBD1|TRBV4-3
CASSQATGGAFSGTQYF
TGCGCCAGCAGCCAAGCGACAGGGGGCGCATTTTCCGGGACCCAGTACTTC
>TRBJ1-2|once|NA|TRBV2
CASPGGSDGYTF
TGTGCCAGCCCCGGGGGTTCAGATGGCTACACCTTC
>TRBJ1-5|NA|NA|TRBV27
CASSLYSQGFGAYNQPQHF
TGTGCCAGCAGTTTATATTCCCAGGGGTTTGGGGCCTACAATCAGCCCCAGCATTTT
>TRBJ2-7|NA|NA|TRBV6-5
CATDDSYEQYF
TGTGCCACCGATGACAGCTACGAGCAGTACTTC
>TRBJ1-1|NA|NA|TRBV11-3
CASSPPDGDYTEAFF
TGTGCCAGCAGCCCACCCGACGGGGACTACACTGAAGCTTTCTTT
>TRBJ2-7|NA|NA|TRBV5-4
CASSVDSPYEQYF
TGTGCCAGCAGCGTGGACAGTCCCTACGAGCAGTACTTC
>TRBJ2-2|NA|NA|TRBV30
CAWSLGEAPGELFF
TGTGCCTGGTCACTAGGAGAAGCCCCCGGGGAGCTGTTTTTT
>TRBJ2-7|once|NA|TRBV9
CASSPSGSGEQYF
TGTGCCAGCAGCCCTTCCGGGTCTGGGGAGCAGTACTTC
>TRBJ1-2|NA|TRBD1|TRBV7-9
CASSSRDRGIYGYTF
TGTGCCAGCAGCTCCCGGGACAGGGGGATCTATGGCTACACCTTC
>TRBJ1-2|NA|NA|TRBV12-5
CASGPQADGYTF
TGTGCTAGTGGTCCGCAGGCAGATGGCTACACCTTC
>TRBJ1-4|NA|NA|TRBV5-4
CASSPEGGTNEKLFF
TGTGCCAGCAGCCCAGAGGGAGGTACTAATGAAAAACTGTTTTTT